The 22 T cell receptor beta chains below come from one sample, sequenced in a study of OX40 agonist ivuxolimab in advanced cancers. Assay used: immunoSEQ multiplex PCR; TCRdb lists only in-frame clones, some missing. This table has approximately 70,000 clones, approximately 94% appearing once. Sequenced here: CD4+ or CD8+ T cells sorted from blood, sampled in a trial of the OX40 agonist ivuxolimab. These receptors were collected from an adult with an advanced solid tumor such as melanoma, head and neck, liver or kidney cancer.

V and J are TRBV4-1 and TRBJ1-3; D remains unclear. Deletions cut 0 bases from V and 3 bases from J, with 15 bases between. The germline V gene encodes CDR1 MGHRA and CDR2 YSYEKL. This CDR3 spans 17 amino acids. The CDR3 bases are TGCGCCAGCAGCCAAGATGAGGGTAACAGTTTTGGAAACACCATATATTTT. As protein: CASSQDEGNSFGNTIYF.

CDR3 nucleotide sequence: TGCAGCGTTCTAAAGGGTTTCGGCACTGAAGCTTTCTTT. Translating gives CSVLKGFGTEAFF. The genes are TRBV29-1 and TRBJ1-1; D gene uncertain. Between the trimmed V and J ends, which lost 5 bases and 4 bases, there was a span of 14 bases. This CDR3 is built from 13 residues. Germline V gene sequence: CDR1 SQVTM, CDR2 ANQGSEA.

The CDR3: CASSIPEGATGELFF. The DNA of the CDR3 is TGTGCCAGCAGCATCCCGGAGGGGGCCACCGGGGAGCTGTTTTTT. The chain couples TRBV4-2 to TRBJ2-2; tentatively, D is TRBD1 (7 bases). The germline V and J ends were trimmed by 5 bases and 4 bases, with 14 bases remaining between them. CDR3 length: 15 residues. Germline CDR1 and CDR2: LGHNA and YNFKEQ.

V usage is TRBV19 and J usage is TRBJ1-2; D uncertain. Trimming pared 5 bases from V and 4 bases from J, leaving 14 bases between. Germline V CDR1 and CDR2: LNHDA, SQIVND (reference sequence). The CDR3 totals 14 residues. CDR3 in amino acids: CASSVAHSGYGYTF. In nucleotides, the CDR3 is TGTGCCAGTAGTGTTGCCCACTCCGGCTATGGCTACACCTTC.

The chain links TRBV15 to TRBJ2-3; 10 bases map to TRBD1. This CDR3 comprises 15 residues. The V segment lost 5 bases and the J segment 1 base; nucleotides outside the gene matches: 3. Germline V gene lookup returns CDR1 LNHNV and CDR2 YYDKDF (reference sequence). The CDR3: CATSVGTGGTDTQYF. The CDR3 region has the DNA TGTGCCACCAGCGTCGGGACAGGGGGCACAGATACGCAGTATTTT. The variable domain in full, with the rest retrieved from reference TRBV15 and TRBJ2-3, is DAMVIQNPRYQVTQFGKPVTLSCSQTLNHNVMYWYQQKSSQAPKLLFHYYDKDFNNEADTPDNFQSRRPNTSFCFLDIRSPGLGDTAMYLCATSVGTGGTDTQYFGPGTRLTVL.

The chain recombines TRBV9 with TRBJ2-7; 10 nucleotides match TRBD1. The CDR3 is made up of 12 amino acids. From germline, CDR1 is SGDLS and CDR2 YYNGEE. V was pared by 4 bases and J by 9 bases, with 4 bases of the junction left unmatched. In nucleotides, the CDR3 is TGTGCCAGCAGCACCGGGACAGGGGTGCAGTACTTC. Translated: CASSTGTGVQYF.

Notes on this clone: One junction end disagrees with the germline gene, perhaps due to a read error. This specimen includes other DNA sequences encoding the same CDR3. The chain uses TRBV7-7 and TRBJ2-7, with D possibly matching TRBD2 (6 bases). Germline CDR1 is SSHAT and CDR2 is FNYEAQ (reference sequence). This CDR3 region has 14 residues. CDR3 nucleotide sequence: TGTGCTAGCAGCCCGGCGGGAAACGGATACGAGCAGTACTTC. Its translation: CASSPAGNGYEQYF.

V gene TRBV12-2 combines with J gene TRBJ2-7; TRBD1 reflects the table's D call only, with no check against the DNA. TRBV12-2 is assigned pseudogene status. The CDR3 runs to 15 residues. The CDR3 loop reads CASRLDFAGSPEQYF. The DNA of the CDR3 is TGTGCAAGTCGCTTAGACTTCGCAGGGTCCCCCGAGCAGTACTTC.

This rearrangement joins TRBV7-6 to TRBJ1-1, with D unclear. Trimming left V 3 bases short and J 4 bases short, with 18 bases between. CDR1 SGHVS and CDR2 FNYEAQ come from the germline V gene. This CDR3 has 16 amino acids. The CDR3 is CASSLFPTREATEAFF. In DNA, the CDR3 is TGTGCCAGCAGCTTGTTCCCCACGAGGGAGGCCACTGAAGCTTTCTTT. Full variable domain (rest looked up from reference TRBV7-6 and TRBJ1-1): GAGVSQSPRYKVTKRGQDVALRCDPISGHVSLYWYRQALGQGPEFLTYFNYEAQQDKSGLPNDRFSAERPEGSISTLTIQRTEQRDSAMYRCASSLFPTREATEAFFGQGTRLTVV.

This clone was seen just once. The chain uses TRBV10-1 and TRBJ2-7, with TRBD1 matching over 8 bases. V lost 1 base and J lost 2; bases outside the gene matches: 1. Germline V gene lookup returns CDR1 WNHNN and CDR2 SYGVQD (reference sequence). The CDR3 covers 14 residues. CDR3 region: CASSEYRGAYEQYF. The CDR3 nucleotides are TGCGCCAGCAGTGAGTACAGGGGGGCCTACGAGCAGTACTTC.

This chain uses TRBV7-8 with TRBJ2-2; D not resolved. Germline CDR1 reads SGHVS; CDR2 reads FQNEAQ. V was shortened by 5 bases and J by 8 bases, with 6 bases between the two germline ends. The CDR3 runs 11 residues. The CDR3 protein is CASSLRGELFF. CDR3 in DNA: TGTGCCAGCAGCCTTCGGGGGGAGCTGTTTTTT.

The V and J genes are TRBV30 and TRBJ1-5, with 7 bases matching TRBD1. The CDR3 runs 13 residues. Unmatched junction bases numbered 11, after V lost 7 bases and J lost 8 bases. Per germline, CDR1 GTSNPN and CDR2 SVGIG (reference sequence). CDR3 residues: CAYHRGLRKPQHF. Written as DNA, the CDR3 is TGTGCCTACCACAGGGGCCTCAGGAAGCCCCAGCATTTT.

CDR3 residues: CSVLSSYEQYF. The CDR3 bases are TGCAGCGTTCTATCGTCCTACGAGCAGTACTTC. The chain joins TRBV29-1 to TRBJ2-7; D unclear. V lost 5 bases and J 1 base, leaving 6 bases between the germline ends. Germline CDR1 SQVTM, CDR2 ANQGSEA. CDR3 size: 11 residues.

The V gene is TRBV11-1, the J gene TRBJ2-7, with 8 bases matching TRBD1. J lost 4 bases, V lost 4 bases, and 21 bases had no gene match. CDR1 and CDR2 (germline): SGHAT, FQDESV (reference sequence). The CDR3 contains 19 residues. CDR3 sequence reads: CASSSHPRGNRGTPYEQYF. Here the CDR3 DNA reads TGTGCCAGCAGCTCCCATCCCCGTGGGAACAGGGGGACTCCTTACGAGCAGTACTTC. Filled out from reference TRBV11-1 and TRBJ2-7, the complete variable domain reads EAEVAQSPRYKITEKSQAVAFWCDPISGHATLYWYRQILGQGPELLVQFQDESVVDDSQLPKDRFSAERLKGVDSTLKIQPAELGDSAMYLCASSSHPRGNRGTPYEQYFGPGTRLTVT.

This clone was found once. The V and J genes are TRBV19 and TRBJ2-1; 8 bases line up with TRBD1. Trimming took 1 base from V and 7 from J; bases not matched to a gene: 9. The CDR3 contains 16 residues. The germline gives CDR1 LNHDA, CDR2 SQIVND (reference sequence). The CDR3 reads CASSIVPDRGGNEQFF. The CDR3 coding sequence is TGTGCCAGTAGTATAGTTCCCGACAGGGGAGGAAATGAGCAGTTCTTC.

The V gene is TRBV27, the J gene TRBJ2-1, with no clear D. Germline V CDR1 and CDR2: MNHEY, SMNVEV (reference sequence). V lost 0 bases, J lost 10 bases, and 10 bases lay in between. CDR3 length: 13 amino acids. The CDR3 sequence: CASSLSPTLEQFF. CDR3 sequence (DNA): TGTGCCAGCAGTTTATCTCCGACACTCGAGCAGTTCTTC.

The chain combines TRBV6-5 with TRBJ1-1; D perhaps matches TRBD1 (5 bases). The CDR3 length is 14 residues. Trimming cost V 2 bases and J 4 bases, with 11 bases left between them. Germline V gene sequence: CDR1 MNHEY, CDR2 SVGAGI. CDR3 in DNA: TGTGCCAGCAGTTACCAGGGTGGGGGCACTGAAGCTTTCTTT. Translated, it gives CASSYQGGGTEAFF.

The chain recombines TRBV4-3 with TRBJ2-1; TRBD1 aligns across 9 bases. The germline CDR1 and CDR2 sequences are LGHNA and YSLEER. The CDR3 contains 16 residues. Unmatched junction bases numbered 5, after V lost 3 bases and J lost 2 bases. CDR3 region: CASSQKNRGPYNEQFF. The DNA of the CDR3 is TGCGCCAGCAGCCAGAAAAACAGGGGGCCCTACAATGAGCAGTTCTTC.

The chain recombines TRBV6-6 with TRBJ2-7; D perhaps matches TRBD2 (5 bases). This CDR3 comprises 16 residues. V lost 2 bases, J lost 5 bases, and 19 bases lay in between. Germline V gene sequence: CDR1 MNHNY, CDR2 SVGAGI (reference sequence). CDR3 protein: CASSYRPPLLGDEQYF. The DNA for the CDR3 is TGTGCCAGCAGTTACCGGCCTCCGCTGCTCGGGGACGAGCAGTACTTC.

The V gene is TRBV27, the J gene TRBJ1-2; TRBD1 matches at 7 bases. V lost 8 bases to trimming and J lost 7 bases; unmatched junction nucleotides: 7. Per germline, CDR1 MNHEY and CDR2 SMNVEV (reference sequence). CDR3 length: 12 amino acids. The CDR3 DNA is TGTGCCAGCTTGTCAACAGGGGTTGGCTACACCTTC. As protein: CASLSTGVGYTF.

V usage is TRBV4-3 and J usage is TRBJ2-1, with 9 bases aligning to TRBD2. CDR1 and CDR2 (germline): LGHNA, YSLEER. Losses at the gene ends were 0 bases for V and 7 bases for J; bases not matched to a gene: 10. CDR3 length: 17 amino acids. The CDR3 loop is CASSQDSVAGAWNEQFF. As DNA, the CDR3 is TGCGCCAGCAGCCAAGATTCGGTAGCGGGGGCATGGAATGAGCAGTTCTTC.

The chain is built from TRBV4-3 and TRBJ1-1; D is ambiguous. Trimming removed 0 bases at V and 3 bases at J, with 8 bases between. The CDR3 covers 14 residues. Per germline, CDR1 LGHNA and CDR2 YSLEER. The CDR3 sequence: CASSQDIQDTEAFF. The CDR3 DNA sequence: TGCGCCAGCAGCCAAGATATTCAGGACACTGAAGCTTTCTTT.